One sample yielded the 18 T cell receptor beta chains listed below, sequenced in a study of PD-L1 blockade in urothelial cancer. Time point denoted: peripheral blood 6 weeks after treatment start. The protocol was immunoSEQ multiplex PCR, while the TCRdb copy is restricted to in-frame clones and leaves out a portion. The sample has approximately 50,000 clones, about 88% seen once. This material consisted of PBMCs, taken around atezolizumab (anti-PD-L1) treatment. These receptors originate from a man aged 55 to 70 with urothelial cancer.

The chain carries TRBV5-6 and TRBJ2-7, with 7 bases identical to TRBD2. CDR1 and CDR2 (germline): SGHDT, YYEEEE. The J segment lost 2 bases and the V segment lost 6 bases, leaving 8 bases of the junction unmatched. The CDR3 runs to 14 residues. This chain's CDR3 is CASTPGTTPYEQYF. The CDR3 DNA sequence: TGTGCCAGCACCCCCGGGACTACACCCTACGAGCAGTACTTC.

The chain couples TRBV27 to TRBJ2-1; 9 bases are shared with TRBD1. Looked up from germline, CDR1 is MNHEY and CDR2 is SMNVEV (reference sequence). The CDR3 spans 14 residues. The V gene end was trimmed by 5 bases and the J gene end by 6 bases; junction bases not matched to a gene: 5. The CDR3 region has the DNA TGTGCCAGCAGTCGGGACAGGGCCCGCAATGAGCAGTTCTTC. It is translated as CASSRDRARNEQFF.

The chain's CDR3 is CASSPDRLEAFF. The CDR3 region has the DNA TGTGCCAGCAGCCCAGACAGATTAGAAGCTTTCTTT. The genes are TRBV9 and TRBJ1-1; D may be TRBD1 (5 bases). The CDR3 extends over 12 amino acids. The germline V gene encodes CDR1 SGDLS and CDR2 YYNGEE. V lost 4 bases and J 8 bases, leaving 12 bases between the germline ends. The variable domain in full, with the rest retrieved from reference TRBV9 and TRBJ1-1, is DSGVTQTPKHLITATGQRVTLRCSPRSGDLSVYWYQQSLDQGLQFLIQYYNGEERAKGNILERFSAQQFPDLHSELNLSSLELGDSALYFCASSPDRLEAFFGQGTRLTVV.

This chain connects TRBV5-1 to TRBJ2-3, with TRBD2 identical over 11 bases. After removal of 5 bases from V and 1 base from J, the junction contained 9 bases not matched to a gene. Per the germline V gene, CDR1 is SGHRS and CDR2 is YFSETQ. CDR3 size: 17 residues. In DNA, the CDR3 is TGCGCCAGCAGGGTCGGTACGACTAGCGGGGGCACAGATACGCAGTATTTT. Translating gives CASRVGTTSGGTDTQYF.

The V gene is TRBV6-1, the J gene TRBJ2-5; TRBD2 might be the D (6 bases). Per germline, CDR1 MNHNS and CDR2 SASEGT. This CDR3 comprises 15 residues. V was trimmed by 1 base and J by 7 bases, leaving 16 bases between them. The DNA of the CDR3 is TGTGCCAGCAGTGAAGTGGCGGGGACGATCGGGACCCAGTACTTC. It specifies CASSEVAGTIGTQYF.

The genes are TRBV11-3 and TRBJ2-3; no clear D gene. The CDR3 is 12 residues long. The germline V and J ends were trimmed by 5 bases and 0 bases, with 3 bases remaining between them. Germline V gene sequence: CDR1 SGHNT, CDR2 YENEEA. In nucleotides, the CDR3 is TGTGCCAGCAGCCGTAGCACAGATACGCAGTATTTT. Residues: CASSRSTDTQYF.

This chain connects TRBV14 to TRBJ2-2; 7 bases are shared with TRBD2. Germline-derived CDR1 and CDR2 are SGHDN and FVKESK. With V trimmed by 1 base and J by 9 bases, 11 bases remained unmatched. The CDR3 has 16 amino acids. The CDR3 bases are TGTGCCAGCAGCCAAGCTAAGGGAGGGCGAAATAGGGAGCTGTTTTTT. This gives the protein CASSQAKGGRNRELFF. Combining the CDR3 with reference TRBV14 and TRBJ2-2 gives the whole variable domain EAGVTQFPSHSVIEKGQTVTLRCDPISGHDNLYWYRRVMGKEIKFLLHFVKESKQDESGMPNNRFLAERTGGTYSTLKVQPAELEDSGVYFCASSQAKGGRNRELFFGEGSRLTVL.

The V and J genes are TRBV5-1 and TRBJ2-3; weak D call: TRBD1 (6 bases). Between the trimmed V and J ends, which lost 0 bases and 0 bases, there was a span of 8 bases. Germline V gives CDR1 SGHRS, CDR2 YFSETQ. This CDR3 has 15 residues. CDR3 amino acids: CASSLVDRSTDTQYF. CDR3 in DNA: TGCGCCAGCAGCTTGGTTGACAGGAGCACAGATACGCAGTATTTT.

The chain carries TRBV9 and TRBJ2-7; TRBD2 aligns across 9 bases. From germline, CDR1 is SGDLS and CDR2 YYNGEE. CDR3 size: 16 residues. J lost 2 bases, V lost 0 bases, and 6 bases had no gene match. The CDR3 nucleotides read TGTGCCAGCAGCGTAGGGCTAGCGGGGACTACCTACGAGCAGTACTTC. Its translation is CASSVGLAGTTYEQYF.

The J gene is TRBJ1-2, the V gene TRBV6-1; 7 bases align to TRBD1. Trimming took 5 bases from V and 5 from J; bases not matched to a gene: 11. CDR3 length equals 15 residues. Germline values: CDR1 MNHNS, CDR2 SASEGT. As DNA, the CDR3 is TGTGCCAGCAGTTCCCGGGAGGGGGCCTGGTATGGCTACACCTTC. It specifies CASSSREGAWYGYTF.

This clone has just a few counts. CDR3 sequence (DNA): TGCGCCAGCAGCCCATCGGGACAGGTTAATGAAAAACTGTTTTTT. As protein: CASSPSGQVNEKLFF. This chain uses TRBV5-1 with TRBJ1-4; TRBD1 agrees at 8 bases. V trimming: 4 bases; J trimming: 4 bases; junction bases outside the gene matches: 6. The germline V gene has CDR1 SGHRS and CDR2 YFSETQ. This CDR3 comprises 15 residues.

This clone was found once. The chain has TRBV10-3 and TRBJ2-2; 11 nucleotides agree with TRBD1. Per the germline V gene, CDR1 is ENHRY and CDR2 is SYGVKD. The V and J ends lost 3 bases and 15 bases, in that order; junction bases with no gene match: 9. The CDR3 totals 14 residues. CDR3 residues: CAISEGQGAVGMFF. The DNA for the CDR3 is TGTGCCATCAGTGAAGGACAGGGGGCGGTGGGGATGTTTTTT.

V is TRBV5-1 and J is TRBJ2-2; D may be TRBD1 (6 bases). Trimming removed 0 bases at V and 4 bases at J, with 10 bases between. The germline CDR1 and CDR2 sequences are SGHRS and YFSETQ. CDR3 length: 15 amino acids. The CDR3 nucleotides are TGCGCCAGCAGCTTGGGGGTGACAGGCACCGGGGAGCTGTTTTTT. It yields the protein CASSLGVTGTGELFF.

V gene TRBV28 combines with J gene TRBJ2-2, with 9 nucleotides matching TRBD1. The V gene's germline CDR1 is MDHEN and CDR2 SYDVKM. CDR3 size: 16 residues. The V and J ends lost 2 bases and 4 bases, in that order; junction bases with no gene match: 5. CDR3 bases: TGTGCCAGCAGTTTACTTAGGACAGGGGCCACCGGGGAGCTGTTTTTT. Its translation: CASSLLRTGATGELFF.

The chain employs TRBV29-1 and TRBJ2-1; D is uncertain. The CDR3 length is 13 residues. V lost 3 bases and J 4 bases, leaving 10 bases between the germline ends. Per germline, CDR1 SQVTM and CDR2 ANQGSEA. The CDR3 region is CSVELFRYNEQFF. The CDR3 DNA follows: TGCAGCGTTGAGTTGTTCCGTTACAATGAGCAGTTCTTC.

This sequence joins TRBV6-5 and TRBJ1-1, with a tentative D call TRBD1 (5 bases). The germline CDR1 and CDR2 sequences are MNHEY and SVGAGI. CDR3 length: 13 residues. Between the trimmed V and J ends, which lost 3 bases and 3 bases, there was a span of 8 bases. The CDR3 loop reads CASSYRGYTEAFF. Written as DNA, the CDR3 is TGTGCCAGCAGTTATAGGGGATACACTGAAGCTTTCTTT.

Points on this clone: This probably arose from a read error, given a far larger clone one base away. The rearrangement uses TRBV5-1 and TRBJ1-1; D call uncertain. CDR1 is SGHRS, CDR2 YFSETQ, per germline. Trimming pared 5 bases from V and 1 base from J, leaving 3 bases between. The CDR3 sequence is 11 residues long. The CDR3 bases are TGCGCCAGCAGTAGGAACACTGAAGCTTTCTTT. It specifies CASSRNTEAFF. Using reference TRBV5-1 and TRBJ1-1 for the parts outside the CDR3, the full variable domain is KAGVTQTPRYLIKTRGQQVTLSCSPISGHRSVSWYQQTPGQGLQFLFEYFSETQRNKGNFPGRFSGRQFSNSRSEMNVSTLELGDSALYLCASSRNTEAFFGQGTRLTVV.

This clone was seen just once. CDR3 loop: CASSLQRGATDTQYF. CDR3 coding DNA: TGTGCCAGCAGCTTACAGCGGGGGGCCACAGATACGCAGTATTTT. This chain joins TRBV7-2 and TRBJ2-3, with TRBD2 matching over 9 bases. Germline CDR1 and CDR2: SGHTA and FQGNSA. V gave up 2 bases and J gave up 2 bases; unmatched junction bases: 2. CDR3 length: 15 amino acids.